A single sample is the source of the 28 T cell receptor beta chains below, sequenced in a study of tumor and adjacent non-tumor tissue in lung cancer. No cell sorting was done before RNA was extracted from the tissue. More than 3 cm separated this lung sample from the edge of the tumor. TCRbeta libraries were built with three rounds of nested PCR, modified from ARM-PCR. TCRdb reprocessed the multiplex PCR reads with MiXCR, giving one entry per CDR3 protein. The repertoire includes almost 75,000 distinct CDR3 sequences, 65% to 75% of them detected once, and around a quarter sits in the top ten. The sequencing sample was made of distant non-tumor lung tissue. These receptors came from a woman between 50 and 59 years old with non-small cell lung cancer.

To note about this clonotype: A much bigger clone sits one base away, suggesting this may be a read error. The genes are TRBV12-3 or TRBV12-4 and TRBJ2-5; the match to TRBD1 covers 9 bases. There are 15 residues in the CDR3. This chain's CDR3 is CATSYGDRVTETQYF. DNA of the CDR3: TGTGCCACCAGTTACGGGGACAGGGTGACAGAGACCCAGTACTTC.

This clonotype was picked up one time. The junction and the germline gene differ at one end; a read error may be behind it. This chain uses TRBV11-2 with TRBJ2-1; 9 bases are a match to TRBD1. Looked up from germline, CDR1 is SGHAT and CDR2 is FQNNGV. The CDR3 runs to 15 residues. CDR3 sequence reads: CASSFMGQGHIEQFF. CDR3 coding DNA: TGTGCCAGCAGCTTCATGGGACAGGGTCACATTGAGCAGTTTTTC.

This sequence joins TRBV6-6 and TRBJ2-2, with a weak D call TRBD2 (5 bases). Looked up from germline, CDR1 is MNHNY and CDR2 is SVGAGI (reference sequence). There are 14 residues in the CDR3. V was trimmed by 5 bases and J by 9 bases, leaving 16 bases between them. CDR3 DNA: TGTGCCAGCAGTACACTAGGCGGCGCCCGGGAGCTGTTTTTT. The encoded protein is CASSTLGGARELFF.

Of note for this clonotype: One end of the junction is discordant with germline, which a read error may explain. This chain connects TRBV20-1 to TRBJ2-4; D remains unclear. The CDR3 spans 15 residues. The V gene's germline CDR1 is DFQATT and CDR2 SNEGSKA (reference sequence). CDR3 bases: TGCAGTGCTAGTTACAGAGAAGATGCCACAAACATTCAGTACTTC. It is translated as CSASYREDATNIQYF.

This clonotype occurred a few times. A much larger clone is a single base away; this may be a read error. V usage is TRBV6-5 and J usage is TRBJ2-1; 8 bases match TRBD1. V was clipped by 6 bases and J by 8 bases; unmatched bases: 3. Germline V gene lookup returns CDR1 MNHEY and CDR2 SVGAGI. The CDR3 is 12 residues long. CDR3 nucleotide sequence: TGTGCCAGCAGGGACAGGGCGGATGAGCAGTTCTTC. Its translation: CASRDRADEQFF.

The chain joins TRBV28 to TRBJ2-2; 10 nucleotides agree with TRBD2. J gave up 10 bases and V 4 bases, and 12 bases lay outside the gene matches. The CDR3 runs 16 residues. Germline V lookup: CDR1 MDHEN, CDR2 SYDVKM. The CDR3 region has the DNA TGTGCCAGCAGTTCCTCCCGACTAGCGGGCAACGAGGAGCTGTTTTTT. Residues: CASSSSRLAGNEELFF.

Of note for this clonotype: The junction shows a germline mismatch at one end, possibly a read error. The chain uses TRBV11-2 and TRBJ2-5, with a possible D match to TRBD1 (6 bases). The CDR3 has 14 residues. Germline CDR1 and CDR2: SGHAT and FQNNGV. The CDR3: CTSSLNAWGPAQYF. In nucleotides, the CDR3 is TGTACCAGCAGCCTAAACGCATGGGGGCCGGCCCAGTACTTC.

A few counts support this clonotype. The V and J genes are TRBV20-1 and TRBJ2-7; no definite D call. CDR1 is DFQATT, CDR2 SNEGSKA, per germline (reference sequence). CDR3 length: 12 residues. V lost 1 base to trimming and J lost 7 bases, with 11 bases between them. The CDR3 sequence is CSARGARGEQYF. DNA for the CDR3: TGCAGTGCTAGAGGAGCTAGAGGAGAGCAGTACTTC.

Regarding this clonotype: Germline is not matched at one junction end, which may reflect a read error. The chain joins TRBV12-3 or TRBV12-4 to TRBJ1-5, with D unclear. This CDR3 is 15 amino acids long. The CDR3 loop is CANSLRAPSNQPQHF. CDR3 coding DNA: TGTGCCAACAGTTTAAGGGCCCCGAGCAATCAGCCCCAGCATTTT.

About this clonotype: A junction end diverges from the germline sequence, so it may reflect a read error. The V gene is TRBV11-2, the J gene TRBJ2-3; TRBD1 might be the D (6 bases). In germline, CDR1 is SGHAT, CDR2 FQNNGV. The CDR3 loop spans 15 amino acids. The CDR3 coding sequence is TGTGCCAGCAGCTCATGGACAGAACCCACATATACGCAGTATTTT. Translated, it gives CASSSWTEPTYTQYF.

This clonotype was counted a few times. The chain has TRBV14 and TRBJ2-5; D is unresolved. The V gene lost 0 bases and the J gene lost 7 bases, with 6 bases spanning the gap. Germline V gene data show CDR1 as SGHDN and CDR2 as FVKESK. CDR3 length: 12 residues. The CDR3 coding sequence is TGTGCCAGCAGCCAAGATCGCGCGACCCAGTACTTC. Translation gives CASSQDRATQYF.

The rearrangement joins TRBV6-1 to TRBJ1-4; tentatively, D is TRBD1 (6 bases). The CDR3 contains 16 residues. CDR1 and CDR2 from the germline V gene are MNHNS and SASEGT. With 0 bases removed from V and 9 bases from J, the gap between germline ends came to 17 bases. The CDR3 DNA sequence: TGTGCCAGCAGTGAAGCAACCGGGACATGGCTTAAAAAACTGTTTTTT. It yields the protein CASSEATGTWLKKLFF.

This clonotype was detected many times. The chain has TRBV6-2 or TRBV6-3 and TRBJ2-5; 10 nucleotides agree with TRBD1. V lost 4 bases, J lost 0 bases, and 2 bases stayed unmatched. Germline V gene sequence: CDR1 MNHEY, CDR2 SVGEGT. CDR3 size: 15 residues. CDR3 region: CASSWDRGYQETQYF. CDR3 nucleotides: TGTGCCAGCAGTTGGGACAGGGGCTACCAAGAGACCCAGTACTTC.

This clonotype occurred once. The final CDR3 position lacks the conserved phenylalanine or tryptophan, pointing to a likely read error. The J gene is TRBJ1-6, the V gene TRBV6-1; D gene unclear. V lost 3 bases and J 0 bases, leaving 9 bases between the germline ends. Germline values: CDR1 MNHNS, CDR2 SASEGT. The CDR3 loop spans 16 amino acids. This chain's CDR3 is CASSDNTSSYNSPLHV. The CDR3 DNA reads TGTGCCAGCAGTGATAATACAAGCTCCTATAATTCACCCCTCCACGTT.

A few counts support this clonotype. It may be a read error: a sequence one base away is much more abundant. The V and J genes are TRBV10-3 and TRBJ2-1; D remains unclear. The CDR3 runs to 11 residues. CDR1 and CDR2 from the germline V gene are ENHRY and SYGVKD. The DNA of the CDR3 is TGTGCCATCAATGAGTCCGATGAGCAGTTCTTC. Translation gives CAINESDEQFF.

This rearrangement joins TRBV20-1 to TRBJ2-7; the D call may be TRBD1 or TRBD2 (5 bases each). The CDR3 is 15 residues long. V lost 3 bases and J 12 bases, leaving 27 bases between the germline ends. Per germline, CDR1 DFQATT and CDR2 SNEGSKA (reference sequence). The CDR3 DNA reads TGCAGTGCTAGGGGCACCCGGGGAAAGGAAGGGGAACGGTACTTC. It is translated as CSARGTRGKEGERYF.

This clonotype has more than one count but fewer than ten. A clone one base away is much larger, so this may be a read error. V is TRBV29-1 and J is TRBJ2-3; TRBD2 is a possible D gene (6 bases). Germline loops: CDR1 SQVTM, CDR2 ANQGSEA. The length of the CDR3 is 14 residues. The CDR3 loop reads CSVEGDSRTDMQYF. Here the CDR3 DNA reads TGCAGCGTTGAAGGGGACTCCCGCACAGATATGCAGTATTTT.

This chain connects TRBV11-2 to TRBJ2-3; D call uncertain. Between the trimmed V and J ends, which lost 0 bases and 7 bases, there was a span of 8 bases. This CDR3 region has 13 residues. CDR1 is SGHAT, CDR2 FQNNGV, per germline. In nucleotides, the CDR3 is TGTGCCAGCAGCTTAGATCCTTCGAATACGCAGTATTTT. Translated, it gives CASSLDPSNTQYF.

About this clonotype: A junction end diverges from the germline sequence, so it may reflect a read error. This chain links TRBV7-9 with TRBJ2-2, with 7 bases fitting TRBD1. The CDR3 consists of 14 residues. Germline V lookup: CDR1 SEHNR, CDR2 FQNEAQ (reference sequence). The CDR3 spells CASIRGTDTGEPFF. The CDR3 nucleotides read TGTGCCAGCATCCGAGGGACAGACACCGGGGAGCCGTTTTTT.

This clonotype was observed a single time. The genes are TRBV20-1 and TRBJ2-3; unclear D gene. Looked up from germline, CDR1 is DFQATT and CDR2 is SNEGSKA (reference sequence). The CDR3 is 14 residues long. Trimming pared 3 bases from V and 12 bases from J, leaving 22 bases between. The CDR3 coding sequence is TGCAGTGCTAGTCAAGTGGCCGACACAGATAAACAGTATTTT. It specifies CSASQVADTDKQYF.

The chain links TRBV20-1 to TRBJ2-3, with TRBD2 as a possible D gene (5 bases). The germline V gene has CDR1 DFQATT and CDR2 SNEGSKA (reference sequence). The germline V and J ends were trimmed by 3 bases and 2 bases, with 12 bases remaining between them. The CDR3 is 14 amino acids. The CDR3 bases are TGCAGTGCTAGTCAGGAGGACGACACAGATACGCAGTATTTT. Translated: CSASQEDDTDTQYF.

Worth noting for this clonotype: This clone may be a read error of a much larger clone one base away. This chain connects TRBV4-3 to TRBJ2-1; TRBD2 might be the D (6 bases). Looked up from germline, CDR1 is LGHNA and CDR2 is YSLEER. V gave up 0 bases and J gave up 11 bases, with 20 bases separating them. The CDR3 length is 16 residues. DNA for the CDR3: TGCGCCAGCAGCCAAGATCGGCGACTAGTGCCACATCAGCAGTTCTTC. This gives the protein CASSQDRRLVPHQQFF.

With regard to this clonotype: The junction shows a germline mismatch at one end, possibly a read error. The chain recombines TRBV28 with TRBJ2-7; no reliable D call. The CDR3 length is 14 residues. From germline, CDR1 is MDHEN and CDR2 SYDVKM. The CDR3 reads CAISNALGGYEQYF. For the CDR3, the DNA is TGTGCCATCAGTAACGCCCTGGGTGGATACGAGCAGTACTTC.

In regard to this clonotype: This could be a read error, since a much larger clone is one nucleotide away. The chain recombines TRBV6-1 with TRBJ1-5; D uncertain. From germline, CDR1 is MNHNS and CDR2 SASEGT. Trimming shortened V by 8 bases and J by 0 bases, and 17 bases separated the two germline ends. The CDR3 runs to 16 residues. CDR3 DNA sequence: TGTGCCAGCGGAAGCGGGAGCAGCTATAGCAATCAGCCCCAGCATTTT. This codes for CASGSGSSYSNQPQHF.

This chain connects TRBV11-2 to TRBJ2-7; a possible D gene is TRBD2 (6 bases). CDR1 SGHAT and CDR2 FQNNGV come from the germline V gene. The CDR3 length is 13 residues. V was pared by 9 bases and J by 6 bases, with 18 bases between. The CDR3 protein is CASNLELGGEQYF. Here the CDR3 DNA reads TGTGCCAGTAACTTAGAGTTGGGGGGCGAGCAGTACTTC.

The sample holds one count of this clonotype. This may come from a read error, since a much larger clone is one base off. The CDR3 ends on some other residue instead of the conserved phenylalanine or tryptophan, so this is likely a read error. The chain is built from TRBV7-3 and TRBJ2-6; TRBD1 agrees at 8 bases. V lost 2 bases and J lost 2; bases outside the gene matches: 2. The germline V gene encodes CDR1 SGHTA and CDR2 FQGTGA. There are 16 residues in the CDR3. The CDR3 DNA sequence: TGTGCCAGCAGCTTACAGGGGGCTGCTGGGGCCAACGTCCTGACTATC. It translates to CASSLQGAAGANVLTI.

As for this clonotype: This sequence may be a read error, since a much larger clone differs from it by one base. The chain uses TRBV20-1 and TRBJ1-6; TRBD1 agrees at 7 bases. The CDR3 spans 15 residues. Germline V gene lookup returns CDR1 DFQATT and CDR2 SNEGSKA (reference sequence). CDR3 DNA: TGCGGTGCTCAAACGCCGGGACAGCGTAATTCACCCCTCCACTTT. This sequence encodes CGAQTPGQRNSPLHF.

This clonotype occurred a few times. A single base separates this from a much larger clone, so it may be a read error. The missing conserved phenylalanine or tryptophan at the end of this CDR3 makes a read error likely. J is TRBJ1-1 and V is TRBV20-1; D is undetermined. V was shortened by 4 bases and J by 4 bases, with 16 bases between the two germline ends. The CDR3 sequence is 14 residues long. Germline V gene lookup returns CDR1 DFQATT and CDR2 SNEGSKA (reference sequence). CDR3 in DNA: TGCAGTGCTAAAACCCCCGGACGGGGCACTGAAGCTTTCCTT. It is translated as CSAKTPGRGTEAFL.